These T cell receptor beta chains were read from a single sample in a study of T cells in tumors and immune-related adverse events. The method was immunoSEQ multiplex PCR; TCRdb's version includes in-frame clones alone and lacks a portion of them. The sample has more than 4,500 clones; approximately 64% are singletons. The sample in question was gut tissue, obtained from a patient treated with anti-PD-1 therapy. The receptors here all came from a female donor with metastatic renal cell carcinoma. CDR3s include the opening cysteine and the closing phenylalanine or tryptophan. The D gene is left open where the match is weak. Some rows have no size entry. The others give once, few or many, or a class for an expanded clone.

CDR3 | DNA | length | V | size | D | J
CASSLQVNTEAFF | TGTGCCAGCAGTTTACAGGTGAACACTGAAGCTTTCTTT | 13 | TRBV7-2 | . | . | TRBJ1-1
CASSLEASGGRNEQFF | TGTGCCAGCAGCTTAGAGGCCAGCGGGGGGAGGAATGAGCAGTTCTTC | 16 | TRBV7-8 | few | TRBD2 | TRBJ2-1
CASRELAASGGEQYF | TGTGCCAGCAGAGAACTAGCGGCATCCGGGGGCGAGCAGTACTTC | 15 | TRBV6-1 | . | TRBD2 | TRBJ2-7
CASSFPGGVWNEQFF | TGTGCCAGCAGCTTCCCCGGGGGGGTTTGGAATGAGCAGTTCTTC | 15 | TRBV7-2 | . | TRBD2 | TRBJ2-1
CASNTGVGGPNNEQFF | TGTGCCAGCAACACCGGGGTAGGGGGGCCAAACAATGAGCAGTTCTTC | 16 | TRBV7-9 | . | . | TRBJ2-1
CASSARNYGYTF | TGTGCCAGTAGTGCCAGAAACTATGGCTACACCTTC | 12 | TRBV19 | once | . | TRBJ1-2
CASSMGLRYTF | TGTGCCAGTAGTATGGGACTAAGATACACCTTC | 11 | TRBV19 | . | . | TRBJ1-2
CASSRDRGEWEWTEAFF | TGTGCCAGCAGCCGAGACAGGGGGGAATGGGAGTGGACTGAAGCTTTCTTT | 17 | TRBV5-6 | . | TRBD1 | TRBJ1-1
CAWSRGGLQPQHF | TGTGCCTGGTCCCGAGGGGGGCTACAGCCCCAGCATTTT | 13 | TRBV30 | . | . | TRBJ1-5
CASSGRGESPLHF | TGTGCCAGCAGTGGTAGGGGAGAGTCACCCCTCCACTTT | 13 | TRBV2 | . | . | TRBJ1-6
CASSFPGRVGQETQYF | TGTGCCAGCAGCTTTCCGGGGCGGGTCGGGCAAGAGACCCAGTACTTC | 16 | TRBV5-8 | . | . | TRBJ2-5
CASSFNSGNGNEQFF | TGTGCCAGCAGTTTTAACAGCGGGAACGGCAATGAGCAGTTCTTC | 15 | TRBV28 | . | TRBD2 | TRBJ2-1
CASSIPGKETQYF | TGTGCCAGTAGTATCCCTGGGAAAGAGACCCAGTACTTC | 13 | TRBV19 | . | . | TRBJ2-5
CASSLRGDDTEAFF | TGTGCCAGCAGTTTAAGAGGGGATGACACTGAAGCTTTCTTT | 14 | TRBV28 | once | . | TRBJ1-1
CASSFGIAGGPFSDTQYF | TGTGCCAGCAGCTTTGGGATAGCGGGGGGGCCCTTCTCAGATACGCAGTATTTT | 18 | TRBV5-6 | . | TRBD2 | TRBJ2-3
CASSFRQFF | TGTGCCAGCAGCTTTAGGCAGTTCTTC | 9 | TRBV5-8 | medium-sized | . | TRBJ2-1
CASTGLASYNEQFF | TGTGCCAGCACAGGACTAGCGTCCTACAATGAGCAGTTCTTC | 14 | TRBV2 | . | TRBD2 | TRBJ2-1
CASSPRQVNTEAFF | TGTGCCAGCTCACCACGACAGGTGAACACTGAAGCTTTCTTT | 14 | TRBV18 | few | . | TRBJ1-1
CATQMNYEQYF | TGTGCAACGCAGATGAACTACGAGCAGTACTTC | 11 | TRBV7-8 | . | . | TRBJ2-7
CASRPRNGNTQYF | TGTGCCAGCCGGCCCCGAAACGGGAATACGCAGTATTTT | 13 | TRBV11-2 | . | . | TRBJ2-3
CASSEGRENSPLHF | TGTGCCAGCAGCGAGGGACGGGAAAATTCACCCCTCCACTTT | 14 | TRBV9 | . | . | TRBJ1-6
CASSAIREDTQYF | TGTGCCAGCAGCGCCATACGGGAGGATACGCAGTATTTT | 13 | TRBV7-2 | . | . | TRBJ2-3
CASSLVGETGSLTNTEAFF | TGTGCCAGCAGCTTAGTGGGGGAAACAGGGTCACTCACGAACACTGAAGCTTTTTTT | 19 | TRBV7-4 | . | . | TRBJ1-1
CASSVRINSPLHF | TGTGCCAGCAGCGTCCGGATTAATTCACCCCTCCACTTT | 13 | TRBV9 | . | . | TRBJ1-6
CASSQEVMREAFF | TGTGCCAGCAGCCAAGAGGTTATGCGCGAAGCTTTCTTT | 13 | TRBV14 | . | . | TRBJ1-1
CASRVLWENTGELFF | TGTGCCAGCAGAGTGTTGTGGGAAAACACCGGGGAGCTGTTTTTT | 15 | TRBV6-5 | . | . | TRBJ2-2
CASSPSRALNTEAFF | TGTGCCAGCAGCCCTAGCCGGGCCCTGAACACTGAAGCTTTCTTT | 15 | TRBV7-2 | . | . | TRBJ1-1
CASSLRQGIEAFF | TGTGCCAGCAGCCTCAGACAGGGAATTGAAGCTTTCTTT | 13 | TRBV7-6 | . | TRBD1 | TRBJ1-1
CASSERQGISYNEQFF | TGTGCCAGCAGCGAAAGACAGGGAATATCCTACAATGAGCAGTTCTTC | 16 | TRBV14 | . | TRBD1 | TRBJ2-1
CASSFSAQLETQYF | TGCGCCAGCAGCTTCTCCGCGCAGTTAGAGACCCAGTACTTC | 14 | TRBV5-1 | few | . | TRBJ2-5
CASSLVSSRELEQFF | TGTGCCAGCAGCTTAGTGTCTTCGCGGGAACTCGAGCAGTTCTTC | 15 | TRBV7-2 | . | . | TRBJ2-1
CASSPSGQFTEAFF | TGTGCCAGCTCACCGTCGGGGCAGTTCACTGAAGCTTTCTTT | 14 | TRBV18 | few | . | TRBJ1-1
CASRVPQGTGELFF | TGTGCCAGCAGGGTACCGCAGGGGACCGGGGAGCTGTTTTTT | 14 | TRBV28 | once | . | TRBJ2-2
CASSPTSGITEAFF | TGTGCCAGCAGCCCAACTTCCGGGATCACTGAAGCTTTCTTT | 14 | TRBV7-9 | medium-sized | . | TRBJ1-1
CSVQLGINQPQHF | TGCAGCGTTCAATTGGGGATCAATCAGCCCCAGCATTTT | 13 | TRBV29-1 | few | . | TRBJ1-5
CASSPLQGAYNEQFF | TGTGCCAGCTCACCACTACAGGGTGCCTACAATGAGCAGTTCTTC | 15 | TRBV18 | . | . | TRBJ2-1
CASSTDRGRGYTF | TGTGCCAGCAGTACCGACAGGGGTAGGGGCTACACCTTC | 13 | TRBV2 | . | TRBD1 | TRBJ1-2
CASSLDLGFGQETQYF | TGTGCCAGCAGCTTAGATCTAGGATTTGGGCAAGAGACCCAGTACTTC | 16 | TRBV7-8 | . | . | TRBJ2-5
CASSKGTSGRTDTQYF | TGTGCCAGCAGCAAAGGGACTAGCGGGAGAACAGATACGCAGTATTTT | 16 | TRBV11-3 | . | TRBD2 | TRBJ2-3
CASNQVGDTGGSGYTF | TGCGCCAGCAACCAAGTTGGGGACACAGGGGGAAGTGGCTACACCTTC | 16 | TRBV4-1 | . | TRBD1 | TRBJ1-2
CASTSGAVNTEAFF | TGTGCCAGCACCTCCGGGGCCGTGAACACTGAAGCTTTCTTT | 14 | TRBV6-5 | few | . | TRBJ1-1
CASSLVPGGGTDTQYF | TGTGCCAGCAGCTTGGTTCCGGGGGGAGGTACAGATACGCAGTATTTT | 16 | TRBV5-5 | few | TRBD2 | TRBJ2-3
CASLNGQDTEAFF | TGTGCCAGCCTGAATGGGCAGGACACTGAAGCTTTCTTT | 13 | TRBV18 | medium-sized | . | TRBJ1-1
CAIGGDNLNTEAFF | TGCGCCATAGGGGGGGACAATCTGAACACTGAAGCTTTCTTT | 14 | TRBV10-2 | few | . | TRBJ1-1
CATSRGEETQYF | TGTGCCACCAGCAGGGGGGAAGAGACCCAGTACTTC | 12 | TRBV15 | . | . | TRBJ2-5
CASSLATAYSYEQYF | TGTGCCAGCAGCTTAGCGACAGCTTACTCCTACGAGCAGTACTTC | 15 | TRBV7-9 | . | . | TRBJ2-7
CASSLGTAYGYTF | TGCGCCAGCAGTCTCGGGACAGCCTATGGCTACACCTTC | 13 | TRBV10-1 | . | TRBD1 | TRBJ1-2
CASSLALPSEQYF | TGTGCCAGCAGCTTAGCCCTCCCGAGCGAGCAGTACTTC | 13 | TRBV7-8 | medium-sized | . | TRBJ2-7
CASSLAGGDTGELFF | TGTGCCAGCAGCTTAGCCGGGGGAGACACCGGGGAGCTGTTTTTT | 15 | TRBV7-8 | . | . | TRBJ2-2
CSVEVVPRENTEAFF | TGCAGCGTTGAAGTGGTTCCCAGGGAGAACACTGAAGCTTTCTTT | 15 | TRBV29-1 | . | . | TRBJ1-1
CASSYGGRTDTQYF | TGTGCCAGCAGTTACGGGGGGCGTACAGATACGCAGTATTTT | 14 | TRBV6-5 | . | . | TRBJ2-3
CASSSSTGANVLTF | TGTGCCAGCAGCAGTAGTACTGGGGCCAACGTCCTGACTTTC | 14 | TRBV7-9 | . | . | TRBJ2-6
CASSPQVGTGTYEQYF | TGTGCCAGCTCACCACAGGTTGGGACAGGGACCTACGAGCAGTACTTC | 16 | TRBV18 | . | TRBD1 | TRBJ2-7
CASRQGGGGYTF | TGTGCCAGCAGACAAGGGGGTGGCGGCTACACCTTC | 12 | TRBV6-5 | . | . | TRBJ1-2
CASRVAGGQEQYF | TGTGCCAGCAGAGTAGCGGGGGGGCAGGAGCAGTACTTC | 13 | TRBV25-1 | . | TRBD2 | TRBJ2-7
CASSFASGQASYEQYF | TGTGCCAGCAGCTTTGCTTCTGGACAGGCCTCCTACGAGCAGTACTTC | 16 | TRBV7-2 | . | TRBD1 | TRBJ2-7
CASSEQRETQYF | TGTGCCAGCAGTGAACAGCGGGAGACCCAGTACTTC | 12 | TRBV2 | few | . | TRBJ2-5
CASSRTVSYEQYF | TGTGCCAGCAGCCGGACCGTCTCCTACGAGCAGTACTTC | 13 | TRBV6-5 | . | . | TRBJ2-7
CASSLTRSYYGYTF | TGTGCCAGCAGTTTAACCAGAAGCTACTATGGCTACACCTTC | 14 | TRBV28 | . | . | TRBJ1-2